The entry below describes one T cell receptor (beta chain). This sample is part of a study of blood T cell repertoires in COVID-19. Study context: Nucleic acid was either cDNA or gDNA, and it came from T cells, B-cell-depleted T cells, or PBMCs.

CDR1 is SEHNR and CDR2 is FQNEAQ in the germline V gene (reference sequence). There are 14 residues in the CDR3. The ends were cut back, 3 bases at V and 4 bases at J, with 12 bases in the middle. Some clones are missing from TCRdb's copy, which holds only in-frame ones; the method was immunoSEQ multiplex PCR. The sample yields 130,000 or so clones, 84% seen once. The sequence was obtained from a woman in her sixties or seventies with acute or convalescent COVID-19. The sample comprised peripheral blood. This chain uses TRBV7-9 with TRBJ2-5; D is unresolved. The CDR3 sequence: CASSFLGGGETQYF. For the CDR3, the DNA is TGTGCCAGCAGCTTTCTAGGCGGTGGAGAGACCCAGTACTTC.